What follows are 9 T cell receptor beta chains derived from one specimen sequenced in a study of CD8+ T cells in alopecia areata. RNA, once extracted, was reverse transcribed into cDNA for use as the sequencing template. Sequencing was performed with immunoSEQ multiplex PCR; in TCRdb, only in-frame clones are kept and a portion is missing. The data hold roughly 64,000 clones, with around 47% observed a single time. The sequenced material came from NKG2D-low CD8+ T cells sorted from blood. The receptors were sampled from a human donor with alopecia areata.

The chain uses TRBV5-1 and TRBJ1-1, with TRBD1 matching over 8 bases. With 3 bases clipped from V and 8 bases from J, the junction kept 3 bases outside the gene matches. The CDR3 runs to 12 residues. Germline V gives CDR1 SGHRS, CDR2 YFSETQ. The CDR3 sequence is CASSSDRVEAFF. The CDR3 bases are TGCGCCAGCAGCTCGGACAGGGTCGAAGCTTTCTTT.

This clone was detected only a few times. The chain combines TRBV2 with TRBJ2-3, with TRBD2 as a possible D gene (7 bases). CDR3 size: 13 residues. Germline CDR1 and CDR2: SNHLY and FYNNEI. With 3 bases removed from V and 5 bases from J, the gap between germline ends came to 9 bases. This CDR3 reads CASSDGGQDTQYF. The CDR3 DNA reads TGTGCCAGCAGTGACGGGGGGCAAGATACGCAGTATTTT.

The gene calls are TRBV9 and TRBJ2-3, with D possibly being TRBD2 (5 bases). From germline, CDR1 is SGDLS and CDR2 YYNGEE. This CDR3 region has 14 residues. Trimming removed 0 bases at V and 2 bases at J, with 7 bases between. The DNA for the CDR3 is TGTGCCAGCAGCGTAGCCGGACTCACAGATACGCAGTATTTT. Translating gives CASSVAGLTDTQYF.

The chain couples TRBV14 to TRBJ1-1; D not certain. CDR3 length: 13 residues. Per germline, CDR1 SGHDN and CDR2 FVKESK. With 3 bases removed from V and 5 bases from J, the gap between germline ends came to 10 bases. The CDR3 DNA follows: TGTGCCAGCAGCCACGGACCTCGAACTGAAGCTTTCTTT. Its protein is CASSHGPRTEAFF.

The CDR3 DNA reads TGCAGCGGATACTTGTGGCCTGAAGCTTTCTTT. It encodes CSGYLWPEAFF. The chain uses TRBV29-1 and TRBJ1-1; D uncertain. The CDR3 extends over 11 amino acids. Germline V gene data show CDR1 as SQVTM and CDR2 as ANQGSEA. Between the trimmed V and J ends, which lost 7 bases and 6 bases, there was a span of 12 bases.

This clone was counted between two and nine times. This chain uses TRBV28 with TRBJ2-1; D not certain. Looked up from germline, CDR1 is MDHEN and CDR2 is SYDVKM. This CDR3 spans 16 amino acids. With 5 bases removed from V and 5 bases from J, the gap between germline ends came to 19 bases. The CDR3: CASSPRTRRLDNEQFF. CDR3 DNA: TGTGCCAGCAGTCCTCGTACGAGGAGATTGGACAATGAGCAGTTCTTC.

The CDR3 here is CASSPGQGKYEQYF. In DNA form, the CDR3 reads TGTGCCAGCAGTCCGGGACAGGGAAAGTACGAGCAGTACTTC. V is TRBV27 and J is TRBJ2-7, with 9 bases lining up with TRBD1. In germline, CDR1 is MNHEY, CDR2 SMNVEV (reference sequence). Trimming at V came to 5 bases and at J to 4 bases, leaving 6 bases not matched to a gene. This CDR3 has 14 residues.

This clone was counted only a few times. The chain uses TRBV29-1 and TRBJ2-2; 7 positions match TRBD1. Germline CDR1 reads SQVTM; CDR2 reads ANQGSEA. The CDR3 runs to 15 residues. Germline trimming cut 3 bases from V and 1 base from J; bases unmatched to any gene: 5. The CDR3 DNA reads as TGCAGCGTTGAGAGGCCAGGGGGGAACACCGGGGAGCTGTTTTTT. Its protein is CSVERPGGNTGELFF.

The chain is built from TRBV4-1 and TRBJ1-6, with a weak D call TRBD1 (5 bases). V was cut by 4 bases and J by 13 bases, with 23 bases left in between. Germline V gene lookup returns CDR1 MGHRA and CDR2 YSYEKL. There are 16 residues in the CDR3. The CDR3 loop reads CASSRTAGTGESPLHF. The CDR3 DNA is TGCGCCAGCAGCCGAACGGCCGGGACTGGGGAGTCCCCCCTCCACTTT.